This note documents a single T cell receptor (beta chain) sequence. Just one base apart from a much larger clone, this may be a read error. This sample is drawn from a study of shared clonotypes between healthy human individuals. Scientists sequenced DNA from unsorted PBMC on ten immunoSEQ deep assay plates. Data came from immunoSEQ multiplex PCR; TCRdb stores just in-frame clones and leaves some out. The sample has roughly 500,000 clones, around 73% seen once. Donors, healthy HIV-negative adults, lacked recent acute infections or vaccinations. Caucasian adults residing in Nashville, Tennessee made up all the donors. Approximately 100 million PBMCs per unsorted sample were used for genomic DNA. The sequencing input was PBMCs. The source of this sequence is a woman aged 35 to 49 in good health. Some clones in this sample may be carry-over from other donors' samples.

CDR3 bases: TGTGCCAGCAGCCTCCGGGGCTCCTACGGGCAGTACTTC. As protein: CASSLRGSYGQYF. This chain uses TRBV7-2 with TRBJ2-5; D is possibly TRBD1 or TRBD2 (5 bases each). The CDR3 has 13 residues. The V gene lost 5 bases and the J gene lost 11 bases, with 18 bases spanning the gap. Germline lookup yields CDR1 SGHTA and CDR2 FQGNSA.